Presented here are 15 T cell receptor beta chains from one specimen sequenced in a study of beta chain features in type 1 diabetes. General study results and limits: When Type 1 diabetes patients were examined, their TCRB CDR3s proved moderately but significantly shorter in all four CD4+ subsets.

No antigens are known for them. Expressed TCRB transcripts were sequenced, since all the RNA that had been isolated was reverse transcribed. The assay was immunoSEQ multiplex PCR, and TCRdb's table has in-frame clones only and misses some. The repertoire includes almost 350,000 clones, approximately 10% of them detected once, and 1% sits in the top ten. Sequencing was carried out using central memory CD4+ T cells from blood. Every receptor here comes from a man in his thirties or forties with type 1 diabetes.

The rearrangement links TRBV29-1 to TRBJ1-1, with TRBD1 identical over 9 bases. The CDR3 is made up of 11 amino acids. Germline CDR1 is SQVTM and CDR2 is ANQGSEA. The CDR3 bases are TGCGGTTGGGACAGGGAGACTGAAGCTTTCTTT. Translation gives CGWDRETEAFF.

As to this clone: A much larger clone sits a single nucleotide away, making a read error possible. The V call is TRBV6-5, the J call TRBJ2-3; 7 positions agree with TRBD2. V lost 2 bases, J lost 1 base, and 3 bases stayed unmatched. The germline V gene encodes CDR1 MNHEY and CDR2 SVGAGI. This CDR3 spans 15 amino acids. CDR3 protein: CASSYQRGRTDTQYF. CDR3 in DNA: TGTGCCAGCAGTTACCAGCGGGGACGCACAGATACGCAGTATTTT.

This clone was counted a few times. The chain employs TRBV21-1 and TRBJ1-2. TRBV21-1 is labeled a pseudogene. The length of the CDR3 is 15 residues. CDR3 nucleotides: TGTGCCAGCATCTCCGGCCGGGGCCCTAACTATGGCTACACCTTC. Its translation is CASISGRGPNYGYTF.

Only a few counts were recorded for this clone. This chain connects TRBV4-3 to TRBJ2-5, with unresolved D. The CDR3 length is 15 residues. Germline CDR1 LGHNA, CDR2 YSLEER. Trimming took off 6 bases at V and 1 base at J, with 15 bases between the two ends. DNA of the CDR3: TGCGCCAGCAGTCCCCGGGCCGTGGGCCAAGAGACCCAGTACTTC. It translates to CASSPRAVGQETQYF.

The chain has TRBV30 and TRBJ2-5, with a possible D match to TRBD2 (5 bases). Germline CDR1 reads GTSNPN; CDR2 reads SVGIG (reference sequence). The CDR3 covers 14 residues. V dropped 2 bases and J dropped 3 bases, with 13 bases sitting between them. CDR3 nucleotides: TGTGCCTGGAGTCCAACCGGGGTTAAAGAGACCCAGTACTTC. As protein: CAWSPTGVKETQYF.

The chain has TRBV5-1 and TRBJ2-5; possibly TRBD1 for D (5 bases). Germline CDR1 SGHRS, CDR2 YFSETQ. The CDR3 extends over 15 amino acids. V lost 0 bases and J lost 8, with 17 bases in between. Written as DNA, the CDR3 is TGCGCCAGCAGCTTGGGACAGACGGACCATCGAACCCAGTACTTC. The encoded protein is CASSLGQTDHRTQYF.

This clone was recorded a few times. The chain uses TRBV28 and TRBJ2-7; possibly TRBD2 for D (6 bases). Germline V gene data show CDR1 as MDHEN and CDR2 as SYDVKM. V lost 9 bases and J 3 bases, leaving 18 bases between the germline ends. This CDR3 has 14 amino acids. The CDR3 here is CASSRGEVGYEQYF. In DNA, the CDR3 is TGTGCCAGTTCCCGCGGGGAGGTGGGCTACGAGCAGTACTTC.

This clone was seen repeatedly, ten times or more. Other DNA sequences in this specimen translate into the identical CDR3. The chain links TRBV18 to TRBJ2-5, with a weak D call TRBD1 (5 bases). CDR1 and CDR2 from the germline V gene are KGHSH and LQKENI. The CDR3 length is 14 residues. V was clipped by 2 bases and J by 2 bases, with 9 bases between them. CDR3 coding DNA: TGTGCCAGCTCACCAGGACAAGGGCAAGAGACCCAGTACTTC. Translation: CASSPGQGQETQYF.

This chain uses TRBV7-2 with TRBJ2-7, with 8 bases that match TRBD2. From germline, CDR1 is SGHTA and CDR2 FQGNSA. The junction had 11 bases not matched to a gene; V was cut back by 10 bases and J by 3 bases. There are 14 residues in the CDR3. CDR3 bases: TGTGCCACCACCTCCCGGGGGGGTTACTACGAGCAGTACTTC. It specifies CATTSRGGYYEQYF. Combining the CDR3 with reference TRBV7-2 and TRBJ2-7 gives the whole variable domain GAGVSQSPSNKVTEKGKDVELRCDPISGHTALYWYRQSLGQGLEFLIYFQGNSAPDKSGLPSDRFSAERTGGSVSTLTIQRTQQEDSAVYLCATTSRGGYYEQYFGPGTRLTVT.

The chain couples TRBV20-1 to TRBJ1-1, with D unclear. This CDR3 spans 10 amino acids. V gave up 2 bases and J gave up 8 bases, with 6 bases separating them. Germline CDR1 is DFQATT and CDR2 is SNEGSKA (reference sequence). The CDR3 region has the DNA TGCAGTGCTAGAATGGACGAAGCTTTCTTT. Translation: CSARMDEAFF.

Only a few counts were recorded for this clone. One end of the junction is discordant with germline, which a read error may explain. J is TRBJ2-3 and V is TRBV6-1; D tentatively reads TRBD1 or TRBD2 (6 bases each). Germline CDR1 is MNHNS and CDR2 is SASEGT. The CDR3 spans 16 residues. In DNA form, the CDR3 reads TGTGCCATCAGTGATTTAGCACAGGGACTCACAGATACGCAGTATTTT. This encodes CAISDLAQGLTDTQYF.

This clone has a handful of counts. Distinct nucleotide sequences in the sample also encode this CDR3. The J gene is TRBJ1-1, the V gene TRBV7-9; unclear D gene. The CDR3 runs 15 residues. The germline V gene encodes CDR1 SEHNR and CDR2 FQNEAQ (reference sequence). The V gene lost 1 base and the J gene lost 3 bases, with 12 bases spanning the gap. CDR3: CASSLGPGVDTEAFF. Written as DNA, the CDR3 is TGTGCCAGCAGCTTAGGGCCGGGTGTCGACACTGAAGCTTTCTTT.

The chain has TRBV7-9 and TRBJ2-5, with a possible D match to TRBD2 (6 bases). CDR1 is SEHNR and CDR2 is FQNEAQ in the germline V gene (reference sequence). Between the trimmed V and J ends, which lost 5 bases and 0 bases, there was a span of 22 bases. The CDR3 spans 18 residues. CDR3 in amino acids: CASSESWLAGSYQETQYF. CDR3 DNA: TGTGCCAGCAGCGAAAGCTGGCTTGCGGGGTCGTACCAAGAGACCCAGTACTTC.

The genes are TRBV7-9 and TRBJ1-4; TRBD1 aligns across 8 bases. This CDR3 is 16 amino acids long. CDR1 SEHNR and CDR2 FQNEAQ come from the germline V gene (reference sequence). The trim removed 5 bases at V and 4 bases at J, leaving 9 bases unmatched. The CDR3 sequence: CASSPGQGRNNEKLFF. CDR3 DNA sequence: TGTGCCAGCAGCCCTGGACAGGGCCGGAATAATGAAAAACTGTTTTTT.

J is TRBJ2-2 and V is TRBV9, with D hard to call. V was cut by 4 bases and J by 4 bases, with 8 bases left in between. The CDR3 sequence is 13 residues long. Germline values: CDR1 SGDLS, CDR2 YYNGEE. For the CDR3, the DNA is TGTGCCAGCAGCCCCCGGGCCACCGGGGAGCTGTTTTTT. Protein: CASSPRATGELFF.